This TCR beta chain is drawn from a study of Graves' ophthalmopathy and Graves' hyperthyroidism. The length of the CDR3 is 13 residues. Germline loops: CDR1 SQVTM, CDR2 ANQGSEA. The ends lost 3 bases at V and 5 bases at J; junction bases unmatched: 5. Concerning this clonotype itself: Antigen: not known.

RNA transcripts were the source from which TCR beta CDR3 regions were amplified. Second-round multiplex PCR came after a first-round RT-PCR that employed HTBI primers. TCRdb re-called the multiplex PCR reads with MiXCR, one entry per CDR3 protein. The profile shows 200,000 to 300,000 distinct CDR3 sequences, 40% to 50% of them singletons. General study findings and limits: Ophthalmopathy progression prediction by the model yielded a sensitivity of 60% to 71% and a specificity of roughly 72%. Blood also contained most of the expanded thyroid clonotypes above 0.001 frequency.

Moderate-to-severe activity, CAS ≥3, NOSPECS ≥4 and duration under 3 months were recorded for donors with ophthalmopathy. Isolation of PBMCs was performed using roughly 10 ml of fresh peripheral blood. The receptor comes from an adult man with Graves' ophthalmopathy. Sequenced material: peripheral blood. The chain combines TRBV29-1 with TRBJ2-5; TRBD2 matches 8 bases. The CDR3 region is CSVDSGRMETQYF. The CDR3, as DNA: TGCAGCGTTGACAGCGGGAGAATGGAGACCCAGTACTTC.